The 7 T cell receptor beta chains below were found in one sample sequenced in a study of cytomegalovirus exposure and HLA in healthy donors. The study ran its PCR with 60 Vbeta and 13 Jbeta primers. Here immunoSEQ multiplex PCR was the method, and the copy in TCRdb shows in-frame clones only, minus some. The sample gives around 150,000 clones, about 68% of which show up once; roughly 1.7% is in the top ten. Sequenced sample: PBMCs. The receptor set was obtained from a human donor in good health.

The chain links TRBV4-1 to TRBJ2-7; TRBD1 agrees at 7 bases. After removal of 4 bases from V and 0 bases from J, the junction contained 9 bases not matched to a gene. Germline CDR1 MGHRA, CDR2 YSYEKL. The CDR3 contains 16 residues. The CDR3 sequence: CASSLNTGANSYEQYF. CDR3 bases: TGCGCCAGCAGCCTAAATACAGGGGCCAACTCCTACGAGCAGTACTTC.

This clone occurred a few times. The J gene is TRBJ2-3, the V gene TRBV2, with D possibly TRBD2 on 5 matching bases. Germline values: CDR1 SNHLY, CDR2 FYNNEI. CDR3 length: 14 amino acids. Trimming took off 4 bases at V and 2 bases at J, with 10 bases between the two ends. The CDR3 region has the DNA TGTGCCAGCAGTGCCCTGACTACCACAGATACGCAGTATTTT. This encodes CASSALTTTDTQYF.

The rearrangement links TRBV5-4 to TRBJ2-7, with 9 bases aligning to TRBD1. This CDR3 has 15 residues. Germline V gives CDR1 SGHNT, CDR2 YYREEE (reference sequence). With 4 bases clipped from V and 2 bases from J, the junction kept 7 bases outside the gene matches. The CDR3 sequence: CASSIGQGLTYEQYF. Here the CDR3 DNA reads TGTGCCAGCAGCATAGGACAGGGGCTAACCTACGAGCAGTACTTC.

In nucleotides, the CDR3 is TGTGCCAGCTCACCGTTCACAAGCGTTGACTCTGGAAACACCATATATTTT. Amino acids: CASSPFTSVDSGNTIYF. The chain carries TRBV18 and TRBJ1-3, with no clear D. Per the germline V gene, CDR1 is KGHSH and CDR2 is LQKENI. Trimming stripped 3 bases from V and 0 bases from J, with 15 bases between. The CDR3 has 17 amino acids. Looking up the rest from reference TRBV18 and TRBJ1-3 gives the full variable domain: NAGVMQNPRHLVRRRGQEARLRCSPMKGHSHVYWYRQLPEEGLKFMVYLQKENIIDESGMPKERFSAEFPKEGPSILRIQQVVRGDSAAYFCASSPFTSVDSGNTIYFGEGSWLTVV.

The V and J genes are TRBV11-3 and TRBJ2-1; D might be TRBD1 (6 bases). CDR1 is SGHNT and CDR2 is YENEEA in the germline V gene. The V and J ends lost 1 base and 0 bases respectively, with 16 bases between them. The CDR3 covers 18 residues. The CDR3 spells CASSLGTVTSGSYNEQFF. Here the CDR3 DNA reads TGTGCCAGCAGCTTAGGGACAGTGACATCGGGCTCCTACAATGAGCAGTTCTTC.

The V and J genes are TRBV19 and TRBJ2-1, with D possibly TRBD2 on 6 matching bases. V was pared by 9 bases and J by 4 bases, with 16 bases between. Germline V CDR1 and CDR2: LNHDA, SQIVND (reference sequence). This CDR3 has 14 residues. The chain's CDR3 is CASRRGIGYNEQFF. As DNA, the CDR3 is TGTGCCAGCCGGCGCGGGATCGGATACAATGAGCAGTTCTTC.

The gene calls are TRBV5-4 and TRBJ2-5; 13 bases agree with TRBD2. The CDR3 sequence is 15 residues long. V was clipped by 1 base and J by 5 bases; unmatched bases: 2. Germline V lookup: CDR1 SGHNT, CDR2 YYREEE (reference sequence). The CDR3 protein is CASSLTSGRGETQYF. CDR3 bases: TGTGCCAGCAGCTTGACTAGCGGGAGGGGGGAGACCCAGTACTTC.